These 2 T cell receptor beta chains share one sample of origin, sequenced in a study of brain metastases from non-small cell lung cancer. Measured with immunoSEQ multiplex PCR; TCRdb has only the in-frame clones, and not every one. Of thousands of clones listed, around 81% were seen once; the top ten hold roughly 4%. Material: primary lung tumor tissue. The source of these receptors is a donor over 35 with non-small cell lung cancer.

Comment on this clone: A read error may produce the germline difference seen at one junction end. This CDR3 is CARSAGGSDTEAFF. CDR3 DNA: TGTGCCCGCAGTGCAGGAGGATCGGACACTGAAGCTTTCTTT. The V call is TRBV9, the J call TRBJ1-1; D ambiguous. CDR1 is SGDLS, CDR2 YYNGEE, per germline. The CDR3 is 14 residues long.

The V gene is TRBV5-1, the J gene TRBJ1-4; 7 bases are shared with TRBD1. The V gene end was trimmed by 7 bases and the J gene end by 8 bases; junction bases not matched to a gene: 11. The CDR3 is made up of 14 amino acids. Per the germline V gene, CDR1 is SGHRS and CDR2 is YFSETQ. The CDR3 here is CASRPGSQGEKLFF. CDR3 nucleotides: TGCGCCAGCCGACCGGGCTCACAGGGGGAAAAACTGTTTTTT.